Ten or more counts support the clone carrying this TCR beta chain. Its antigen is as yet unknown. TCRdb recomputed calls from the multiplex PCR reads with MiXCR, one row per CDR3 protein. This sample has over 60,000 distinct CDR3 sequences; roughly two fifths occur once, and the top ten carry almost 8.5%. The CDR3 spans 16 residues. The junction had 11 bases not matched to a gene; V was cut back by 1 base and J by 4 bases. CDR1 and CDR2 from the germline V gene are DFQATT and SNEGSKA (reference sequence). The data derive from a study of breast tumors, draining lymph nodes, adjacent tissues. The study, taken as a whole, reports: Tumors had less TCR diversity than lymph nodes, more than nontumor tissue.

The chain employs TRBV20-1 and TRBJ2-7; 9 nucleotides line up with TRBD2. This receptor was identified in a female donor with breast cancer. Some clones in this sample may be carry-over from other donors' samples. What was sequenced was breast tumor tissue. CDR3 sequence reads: CSARGSSGGYLYEQYF. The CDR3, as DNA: TGCAGTGCTAGAGGGAGTAGCGGGGGATATCTATACGAGCAGTACTTC.